This T cell receptor beta chain was captured in a study of blood T cell repertoires in COVID-19. About the research overall: Nucleic acid was either cDNA or gDNA, and it came from T cells, B-cell-depleted T cells, or PBMCs.

Those enrolled in Seattle joined during active infection and were followed longitudinally afterward. Repertoires were generated with immunoSEQ multiplex PCR, while TCRdb's copy carries only in-frame clones and drops some. The top ten clones hold more than 5% of a sample with roughly 350,000 clones, more than 75% of them seen once. Germline-derived CDR1 and CDR2 are SGHVS and FNYEAQ. The CDR3 is made up of 17 amino acids. Deletions cut 4 bases from V and 0 bases from J, with 13 bases between. This chain links TRBV7-6 with TRBJ2-6; possible D gene TRBD2, 6 bases. The sample comprised peripheral blood. This TCR was sampled from a woman in her fifties or sixties with COVID-19, enrolled during active disease. The CDR3 here is CASSSTGGYSGANVLTF. The CDR3 bases are TGTGCCAGCAGCTCCACCGGAGGGTACTCTGGGGCCAACGTCCTGACTTTC.